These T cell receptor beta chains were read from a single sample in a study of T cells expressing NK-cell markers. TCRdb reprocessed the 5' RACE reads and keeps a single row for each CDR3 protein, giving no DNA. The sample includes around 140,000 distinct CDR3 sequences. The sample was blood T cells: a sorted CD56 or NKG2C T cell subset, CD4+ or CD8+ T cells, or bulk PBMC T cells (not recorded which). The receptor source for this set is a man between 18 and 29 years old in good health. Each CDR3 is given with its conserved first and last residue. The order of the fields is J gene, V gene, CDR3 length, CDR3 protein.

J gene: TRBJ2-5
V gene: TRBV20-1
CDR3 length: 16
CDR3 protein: CSARSLTSGIQETQYF

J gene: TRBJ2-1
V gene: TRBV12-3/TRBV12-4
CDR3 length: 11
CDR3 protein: CASSPGTSSFF

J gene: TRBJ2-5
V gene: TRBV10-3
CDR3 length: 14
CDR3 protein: CASKGVDQQETQYF

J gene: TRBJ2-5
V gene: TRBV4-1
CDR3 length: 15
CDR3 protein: CASSQDVGERETQYF

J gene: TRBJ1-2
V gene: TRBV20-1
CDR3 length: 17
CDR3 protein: CSARDATESLEGYGYTF

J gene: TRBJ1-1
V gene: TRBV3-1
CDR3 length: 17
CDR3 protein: CASSQDGLRQRNTEAFF

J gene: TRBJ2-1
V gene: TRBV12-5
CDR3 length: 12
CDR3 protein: CASGLVSNEQFF

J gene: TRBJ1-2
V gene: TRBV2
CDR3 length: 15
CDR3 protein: CASSEASERIYGYTF

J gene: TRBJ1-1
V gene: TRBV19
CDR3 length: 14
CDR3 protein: CASRLTPQNTEAFF

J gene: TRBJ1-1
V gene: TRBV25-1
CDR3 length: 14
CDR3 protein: CASSVGRSETEAFF

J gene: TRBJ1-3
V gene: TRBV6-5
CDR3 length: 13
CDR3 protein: CASDSYSGNTIYF

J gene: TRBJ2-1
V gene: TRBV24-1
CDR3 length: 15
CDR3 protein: CATSKEHARYNEQFF

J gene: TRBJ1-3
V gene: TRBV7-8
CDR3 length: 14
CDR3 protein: CASSVPGAGNTIYF

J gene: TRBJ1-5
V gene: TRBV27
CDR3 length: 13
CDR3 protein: CASSPNRPQPQHF

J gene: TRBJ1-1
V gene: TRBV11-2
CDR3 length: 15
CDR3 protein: CASSLTRGAGREAFF

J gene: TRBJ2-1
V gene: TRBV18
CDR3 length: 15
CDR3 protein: CASSKGSTPYNEQFF

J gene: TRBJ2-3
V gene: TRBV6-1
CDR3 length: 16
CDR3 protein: CASSPLAGYNGDTQYF

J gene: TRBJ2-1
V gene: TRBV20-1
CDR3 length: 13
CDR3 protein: CSADRVTNNEQFF

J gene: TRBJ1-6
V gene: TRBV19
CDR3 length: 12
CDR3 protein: CASKGGGSPLHF

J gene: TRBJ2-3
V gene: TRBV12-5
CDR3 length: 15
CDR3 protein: CASDLPLTPTDTQYF

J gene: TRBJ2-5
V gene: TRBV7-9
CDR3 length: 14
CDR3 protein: CASSSTDSQETQYF

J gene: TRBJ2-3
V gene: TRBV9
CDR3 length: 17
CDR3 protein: CASSVPKSGNGADTQYF

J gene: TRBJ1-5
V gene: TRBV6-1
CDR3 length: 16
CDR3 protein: CASISAYFEGNQPQHF

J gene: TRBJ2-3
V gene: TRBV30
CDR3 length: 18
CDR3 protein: CAWSVLAGETMNTDTQYF

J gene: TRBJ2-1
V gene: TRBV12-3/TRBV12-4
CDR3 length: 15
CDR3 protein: CASSFPGQGAFEQFF

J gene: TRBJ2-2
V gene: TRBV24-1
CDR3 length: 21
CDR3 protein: CATSERQGQSIGKKWTGELFF

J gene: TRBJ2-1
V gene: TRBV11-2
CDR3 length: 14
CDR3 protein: CASRGVGTYNEQFF

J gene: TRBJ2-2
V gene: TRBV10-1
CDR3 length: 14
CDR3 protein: CASTETLGTGELFF

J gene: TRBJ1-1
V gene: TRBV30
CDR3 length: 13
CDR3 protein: CACKTAMNTEAFF

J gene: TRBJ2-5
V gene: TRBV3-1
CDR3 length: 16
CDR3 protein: CASSQEGQGYVETQYF

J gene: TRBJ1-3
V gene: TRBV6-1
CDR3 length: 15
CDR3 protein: CASSDGSSSGNTIYF

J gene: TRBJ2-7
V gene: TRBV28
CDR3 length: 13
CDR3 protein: CASSFPSGTEQYF

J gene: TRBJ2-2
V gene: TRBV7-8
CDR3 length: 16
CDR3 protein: CASSLRVVGVPGELFF